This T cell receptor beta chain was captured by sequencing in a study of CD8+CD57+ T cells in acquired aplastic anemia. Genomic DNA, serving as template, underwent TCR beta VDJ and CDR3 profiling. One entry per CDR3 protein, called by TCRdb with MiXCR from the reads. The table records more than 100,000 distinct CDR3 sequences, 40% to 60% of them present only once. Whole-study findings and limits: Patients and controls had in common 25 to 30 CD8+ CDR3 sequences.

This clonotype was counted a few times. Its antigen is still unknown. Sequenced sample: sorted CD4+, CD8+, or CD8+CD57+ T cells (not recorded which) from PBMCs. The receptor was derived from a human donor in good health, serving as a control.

For the CDR3, the DNA is TGTGCCAGTAGTAAGGTCCCGGTCTATGGCTACACCTTC. Its translation: CASSKVPVYGYTF. This rearrangement joins TRBV19 to TRBJ1-2; D gene unclear. Trimming left V 4 bases short and J 4 bases short, with 10 bases between. CDR1 and CDR2 (germline): LNHDA, SQIVND (reference sequence). The CDR3 consists of 13 residues.